Following are 8 T cell receptor beta chains from one sample sequenced in a study of T cell responses to AZD1222 COVID-19 vaccine. Profiled with immunoSEQ multiplex PCR; TCRdb holds only in-frame clones, not every one. The sample carries roughly 150,000 clones, more than 85% recorded once. The source was peripheral blood, collected 28 days after the second AZD1222 dose. These receptors were taken from an adult who received the AZD1222 COVID-19 vaccine.

The chain links TRBV5-4 to TRBJ2-1, with 10 bases matching TRBD1. This CDR3 contains 16 residues. The V segment lost 2 bases and the J segment 2 bases; nucleotides outside the gene matches: 4. The germline gives CDR1 SGHNT, CDR2 YYREEE (reference sequence). The CDR3 region is CASSFSGQGAYNEQFF. The CDR3 DNA reads as TGTGCCAGCAGCTTTTCCGGACAGGGGGCCTACAATGAGCAGTTCTTC.

This clone was counted only a few times. The chain has TRBV7-9 and TRBJ2-2; D is unresolved. The germline V gene encodes CDR1 SEHNR and CDR2 FQNEAQ (reference sequence). The CDR3 runs to 13 residues. V shed 7 bases and J shed 3 bases, with 9 bases lying between them. Here the CDR3 DNA reads TGTGCCAGCAACCTTGGGGACACCGGGGAGCTGTTTTTT. Its translation: CASNLGDTGELFF.

The chain joins TRBV4-2 to TRBJ1-2; D is uncertain. V was trimmed by 1 base and J by 3 bases, leaving 6 bases between them. CDR3 size: 13 residues. Germline V gene lookup returns CDR1 LGHNA and CDR2 YNFKEQ. CDR3 nucleotides: TGTGCCAGCAGCCAAGGGGTTGACTATGGCTACACCTTC. Amino acid sequence: CASSQGVDYGYTF.

The chain uses TRBV5-1 and TRBJ1-5; D may be TRBD1 (5 bases). Germline V gene sequence: CDR1 SGHRS, CDR2 YFSETQ. The germline V and J ends were trimmed by 5 bases and 1 base, with 19 bases remaining between them. The CDR3 is 17 amino acids. The CDR3 DNA is TGCGCCAGCAGACACCCTAACGCGGGGGGGAGCAATCAGCCCCAGCATTTT. Translated: CASRHPNAGGSNQPQHF.

V and J are TRBV5-1 and TRBJ1-2; D may be TRBD1 (6 bases). V was clipped by 0 bases and J by 7 bases, with 10 bases between them. The germline V gene encodes CDR1 SGHRS and CDR2 YFSETQ. The length of the CDR3 is 13 residues. As DNA, the CDR3 is TGCGCCAGCAGCTTGGACAGGGTTTTTGGCTACACCTTC. Its protein product is CASSLDRVFGYTF.

This clone came up once. The V and J genes are TRBV3-1 (or the pseudogene TRBV3-2) and TRBJ2-3; the match to TRBD2 covers 10 bases. Trimming took 0 bases from V and 3 from J; bases not matched to a gene: 6. CDR1 is LGHDT, CDR2 YNNKEL, per germline (reference sequence). The CDR3 has 17 residues. Here the CDR3 DNA reads TGTGCCAGCAGCCAAGATTTACTAGCGGGGATGACAGATACGCAGTATTTT. It specifies CASSQDLLAGMTDTQYF.

This clone appeared a few times. The chain joins TRBV6-5 to TRBJ1-1, with 8 bases aligning to TRBD1. The CDR3 covers 14 residues. Germline loops: CDR1 MNHEY, CDR2 SVGAGI. V was pared by 6 bases and J by 1 base, with 4 bases of the junction left unmatched. The CDR3 loop is CASRVTGGNTEAFF. In DNA, the CDR3 is TGTGCCAGCAGGGTTACAGGGGGGAACACTGAAGCTTTCTTT.

On this clone: This CDR3 is also generated by other DNA sequences in the sample. The chain employs TRBV27 and TRBJ2-7, with D tentatively TRBD1 (6 bases). The germline gives CDR1 MNHEY, CDR2 SMNVEV (reference sequence). This CDR3 has 16 residues. V was cut by 1 base and J by 5 bases, with 18 bases left in between. Here the CDR3 DNA reads TGTGCCAGCAGTTTATTAGGTACAGGGAGAGTTAACGAGCAGTACTTC. Translation gives CASSLLGTGRVNEQYF.